This passage covers 18 T cell receptor beta chains from one sample sequenced in a study of blood T cells in healthy people across ages. Together with a sample-barcoded 5' primer, a J-beta primer mix was included in a second PCR lasting roughly 6 to 12 cycles. TCRdb used MiXCR to reprocess the 5' RACE reads, holding one entry per CDR3 protein. The repertoire consists of approximately 1,000,000 distinct CDR3 sequences, with 40% to 50% occurring once and the leading ten covering under 20%. The sequenced sample consisted of blood. The receptors shown here come from a woman between 55 and 75 years old in good health.

The rearrangement joins TRBV7-8 to TRBJ2-1; the D gene is possibly TRBD2 (5 bases). Germline CDR1 SGHVS, CDR2 FQNEAQ. This CDR3 has 12 residues. V dropped 5 bases and J dropped 10 bases, with 12 bases sitting between them. The CDR3 region is CASSVRRGEQFF. In nucleotides, the CDR3 is TGTGCCAGCAGCGTCCGGCGAGGGGAGCAGTTCTTC.

The chain combines TRBV7-3 with TRBJ1-2, with a tentative D call TRBD1 (6 bases). The germline V gene has CDR1 SGHTA and CDR2 FQGTGA. V was cut by 5 bases and J by 7 bases, with 20 bases left in between. This CDR3 has 15 amino acids. The CDR3 loop is CASSPSNAGAGGYTF. DNA of the CDR3: TGTGCCAGCAGCCCCTCGAACGCAGGGGCTGGTGGCTACACCTTC.

The chain joins TRBV5-1 to TRBJ1-2, with 7 bases that match TRBD1. This CDR3 has 18 amino acids. Germline trimming cut 0 bases from V and 0 bases from J; bases unmatched to any gene: 11. CDR1 and CDR2 (germline): SGHRS, YFSETQ. CDR3 loop: CASSLDFGDSVANYGYTF. In DNA, the CDR3 is TGCGCCAGCAGCTTGGATTTTGGGGACAGCGTAGCTAACTATGGCTACACCTTC.

In this sample, this clonotype turned up a few times. The genes are TRBV30 and TRBJ2-7; D is uncertain. From germline, CDR1 is GTSNPN and CDR2 SVGIG (reference sequence). The CDR3 has 14 residues. The germline V and J ends were trimmed by 0 bases and 5 bases, with 14 bases remaining between them. CDR3 protein: CAWSVIKRRDEQYF. The CDR3 DNA is TGTGCCTGGAGTGTAATAAAGAGAAGGGACGAGCAGTACTTC.

The chain has TRBV6-1 and TRBJ1-1; TRBD1 might be the D (6 bases). CDR1 and CDR2 from the germline V gene are MNHNS and SASEGT. This CDR3 is built from 13 residues. V lost 7 bases and J 3 bases, leaving 12 bases between the germline ends. CDR3 bases: TGTGCCAGCAACAGGGCTTGGGACACTGAAGCTTTCTTT. Protein sequence: CASNRAWDTEAFF.

In this sample, this clonotype turned up a few times. The V gene is TRBV10-1, the J gene TRBJ1-5; no definite D call. Germline V gene data show CDR1 as WNHNN and CDR2 as SYGVQD (reference sequence). V was cut by 0 bases and J by 2 bases, with 5 bases left in between. This CDR3 spans 14 amino acids. CDR3: CASSESIGNQPQHF. For the CDR3, the DNA is TGCGCCAGCAGTGAGTCCATAGGCAATCAGCCCCAGCATTTT.

The chain combines TRBV4-2 with TRBJ1-2; possible D gene TRBD1, 5 bases. Germline V gene data show CDR1 as LGHNA and CDR2 as YNFKEQ. The CDR3 loop spans 14 amino acids. V gave up 1 base and J gave up 2 bases, with 8 bases separating them. In DNA form, the CDR3 reads TGTGCCAGCAGCCAAGTGGAGGGGAACTATGGCTACACCTTC. Its protein is CASSQVEGNYGYTF.

As to this clonotype: The germline gene is not matched at one end of the junction; a read error may be the cause. The rearrangement links TRBV5-6 to TRBJ1-5, with TRBD1 matching 8 bases. CDR1 and CDR2 (germline): SGHDT, YYEEEE. This CDR3 spans 14 amino acids. CDR3: CANSLAGGLQAQHF. CDR3 coding DNA: TGTGCCAACAGCTTGGCAGGGGGCCTCCAGGCCCAGCATTTT. Combining the CDR3 with reference TRBV5-6 and TRBJ1-5 gives the whole variable domain DAGVTQSPTHLIKTRGQQVTLRCSPKSGHDTVSWYQQALGQGPQFIFQYYEEEERQRGNFPDRFSGHQFPNYSSELNVNALLLGDSALYLCANSLAGGLQAQHFGDGTRLSIL.

This clonotype has a handful of counts. V is TRBV10-3 and J is TRBJ1-2; TRBD1 might be the D (6 bases). The CDR3 consists of 12 residues. Germline V CDR1 and CDR2: ENHRY, SYGVKD. The V end was cut by 6 bases, the J end by 8 bases, with 13 bases between. The CDR3 protein is CAISPGQSGYTF. CDR3 coding DNA: TGTGCCATCAGCCCAGGACAGAGCGGCTACACCTTC.

This clonotype appeared a few times. The gene calls are TRBV20-1 and TRBJ2-7, with D perhaps given as TRBD1 or TRBD2 (5 bases each). Trimming stripped 1 base from V and 3 bases from J, with 19 bases between. Germline V CDR1 and CDR2: DFQATT, SNEGSKA (reference sequence). This CDR3 contains 16 residues. This CDR3 is CSARAGGVGVLYEQYF. The CDR3 DNA sequence: TGCAGTGCTAGAGCAGGTGGGGTGGGGGTACTCTACGAGCAGTACTTC.

This clonotype appeared a few times. The CDR3 DNA sequence: TGCAGCGTTGGTAGGGACAAGTGGCTTAGTCCGGACAATGAGCAGTACTTC. Protein sequence: CSVGRDKWLSPDNEQYF. This chain uses TRBV29-1 with TRBJ2-7, with D possibly being TRBD1 (6 bases). The CDR3 length is 17 residues. V was pared by 4 bases and J by 7 bases, with 29 bases between. Germline CDR1 reads SQVTM; CDR2 reads ANQGSEA.

This clonotype showed up just a few times. Written as DNA, the CDR3 is TGTGCCAGCAGCCGGGAGTCAAGCAATCAGCCCCAGCATTTT. Translated: CASSRESSNQPQHF. The genes are TRBV3-1 and TRBJ1-5, with unresolved D. The CDR3 spans 14 residues. V lost 4 bases to trimming and J lost 1 base, with 8 bases between them. Germline loops: CDR1 LGHDT, CDR2 YNNKEL (reference sequence).

CDR3 bases: TGTGCCAGCAGCGCCGTTATTGCCGGCGAAAAACTGTTTTTT. This codes for CASSAVIAGEKLFF. The V and J genes are TRBV7-2 and TRBJ1-4; D not resolved. V lost 5 bases and J lost 8, with 15 bases in between. Germline V gene data show CDR1 as SGHTA and CDR2 as FQGNSA. This CDR3 spans 14 amino acids.

V usage is TRBV14 and J usage is TRBJ2-1; 8 bases agree with TRBD2. Germline V gene data show CDR1 as SGHDN and CDR2 as FVKESK. V trimming: 6 bases; J trimming: 4 bases; junction bases outside the gene matches: 8. The length of the CDR3 is 15 residues. The CDR3 DNA reads TGTGCCAGCAGACCTACTAGCGGCCTTTACAATGAGCAGTTCTTC. Protein product: CASRPTSGLYNEQFF.

J is TRBJ2-5 and V is TRBV9; 8 bases are a match to TRBD2. Germline CDR1 reads SGDLS; CDR2 reads YYNGEE. The CDR3 length is 15 residues. Losses at the gene ends were 4 bases for V and 11 bases for J; bases not matched to a gene: 16. The CDR3 nucleotides are TGTGCCAGCAGCCCGTGGACTAGCAGGAGCAATGAGCAGTACTTC. Amino acid sequence: CASSPWTSRSNEQYF.

In this sample, this clonotype turned up a few times. The rearrangement links TRBV7-9 to TRBJ1-6; tentative D call: TRBD1 (5 bases). The V end was cut by 5 bases, the J end by 7 bases, with 24 bases between. Germline lookup yields CDR1 SEHNR and CDR2 FQNEAQ (reference sequence). The CDR3 contains 18 residues. CDR3 in amino acids: CASSPNSLGAGPNSPLHF. The CDR3 nucleotides read TGTGCCAGCAGCCCAAACTCATTAGGGGCAGGACCAAATTCACCCCTCCACTTT.

This clonotype has more than one count but fewer than ten. J is TRBJ2-4 and V is TRBV27, with TRBD1 matching over 9 bases. CDR3 length equals 14 residues. The junction had 6 bases not matched to a gene; V was cut back by 5 bases and J by 7 bases. Looked up from germline, CDR1 is MNHEY and CDR2 is SMNVEV (reference sequence). The CDR3 loop reads CASSPVQGANIQYF. The CDR3 bases are TGTGCCAGCAGTCCAGTACAGGGGGCGAACATTCAGTACTTC.

In this sample, this clonotype turned up a few times. This chain uses TRBV11-1 with TRBJ2-3; possibly TRBD2 for D (5 bases). Trimming removed 6 bases from V and 4 bases from J, with 17 bases in between. CDR3 length: 15 residues. Germline lookup yields CDR1 SGHAT and CDR2 FQDESV (reference sequence). Here the CDR3 DNA reads TGTGCCAGCAGTGAGAGGGCCGTTCCGGCAGATACGCAGTATTTT. This gives the protein CASSERAVPADTQYF. The complete variable domain, with remaining parts taken from reference TRBV11-1 and TRBJ2-3, reads EAEVAQSPRYKITEKSQAVAFWCDPISGHATLYWYRQILGQGPELLVQFQDESVVDDSQLPKDRFSAERLKGVDSTLKIQPAELGDSAMYLCASSERAVPADTQYFGPGTRLTVL.